What follows are 27 T cell receptor beta chains derived from one specimen sequenced in a study of blood T cell repertoires in COVID-19. The data were produced by immunoSEQ multiplex PCR, yet TCRdb's version contains in-frame clones alone and is incomplete. The sample includes over 65,000 clones, 90% seen only once; the top ten take roughly a tenth. Material for sequencing was peripheral blood. The receptors come from a human donor in a cohort sampled during active COVID-19.

The chain combines TRBV27 with TRBJ1-4; D might be TRBD1 (6 bases). V was clipped by 6 bases and J by 3 bases, with 14 bases between them. CDR1 is MNHEY, CDR2 SMNVEV, per germline (reference sequence). The CDR3 has 15 residues. The CDR3: CASSPSGVANEKLFF. The CDR3 region has the DNA TGTGCCAGCAGCCCATCAGGGGTAGCTAATGAAAAACTGTTTTTT. Together with reference TRBV27 and TRBJ1-4, the CDR3 gives the full variable domain: EAQVTQNPRYLITVTGKKLTVTCSQNMNHEYMSWYRQDPGLGLRQIYYSMNVEVTDKGDVPEGYKVSRKEKRNFPLILESPSPNQTSLYFCASSPSGVANEKLFFGSGTQLSVL.

This chain joins TRBV28 and TRBJ2-7, with TRBD2 matching 15 bases. The CDR3 totals 19 residues. CDR1 MDHEN and CDR2 SYDVKM come from the germline V gene. The ends lost 7 bases at V and 4 bases at J; junction bases unmatched: 17. CDR3 nucleotide sequence: TGTGCCAGCACTCCAGCCGGGGGACTAGCGGGAGGAGGTCTGTACGAGCAGTACTTC. This codes for CASTPAGGLAGGGLYEQYF.

The chain recombines TRBV28 with TRBJ1-2; D call uncertain. This CDR3 region has 14 residues. The V end lost 4 bases, the J end lost 4 bases, and 13 bases lay between the germline ends. Germline V CDR1 and CDR2: MDHEN, SYDVKM. CDR3 nucleotide sequence: TGTGCCAGCAGTTCCGAACCAGGCAGCTATGGCTACACCTTC. As protein: CASSSEPGSYGYTF.

This chain connects TRBV4-1 to TRBJ2-1, with 12 bases fitting TRBD2. J gave up 9 bases and V 1 base, and 10 bases lay outside the gene matches. The CDR3 runs to 17 residues. CDR1 is MGHRA and CDR2 is YSYEKL in the germline V gene. CDR3 region: CASSQALAGGREGEQFF. The CDR3 region has the DNA TGCGCCAGCAGCCAAGCACTAGCGGGAGGTCGGGAGGGTGAGCAGTTCTTC.

The rearrangement uses TRBV6-5 and TRBJ2-1, with 11 bases lining up with TRBD2. Germline V CDR1 and CDR2: MNHEY, SVGAGI. V shed 4 bases, J shed 4 bases, and the junction held 6 bases outside the gene matches. This CDR3 spans 16 amino acids. The CDR3 DNA follows: TGTGCCAGCAGTTCGCCCCGACTAGCGGGATACAATGAGCAGTTCTTC. It encodes CASSSPRLAGYNEQFF.

The chain recombines TRBV4-3 with TRBJ2-2; TRBD2 is a possible D gene (6 bases). CDR1 is LGHNA, CDR2 YSLEER, per germline. The CDR3 length is 16 residues. The V end lost 0 bases, the J end lost 1 base, and 9 bases lay between the germline ends. This CDR3 reads CASSQDPGVNTGELFF. The CDR3 DNA follows: TGCGCCAGCAGCCAAGATCCGGGGGTGAACACCGGGGAGCTGTTTTTT.

The chain uses TRBV7-2 and TRBJ2-7; a weak D match, TRBD2 (5 bases). The CDR3 extends over 15 amino acids. V was clipped by 2 bases and J by 2 bases, with 13 bases between them. Germline CDR1 and CDR2: SGHTA and FQGNSA. This CDR3 reads CASSLTGKGAYEQYF. CDR3 in DNA: TGTGCCAGCAGCTTAACCGGGAAGGGAGCCTACGAGCAGTACTTC.

A single count supports this clone. Other nucleotide sequences in the sample specify the same CDR3. CDR3 amino acids: CASSLASGTDTQYF. The CDR3 region has the DNA TGTGCCAGCAGTTTGGCGTCGGGGACAGATACGCAGTATTTT. The V gene is TRBV28, the J gene TRBJ2-3, with D possibly being TRBD2 (5 bases). CDR1 MDHEN and CDR2 SYDVKM come from the germline V gene. Between the trimmed V and J ends, which lost 3 bases and 3 bases, there was a span of 10 bases. This CDR3 region has 14 residues. Looking up the rest from reference TRBV28 and TRBJ2-3 gives the full variable domain: DVKVTQSSRYLVKRTGEKVFLECVQDMDHENMFWYRQDPGLGLRLIYFSYDVKMKEKGDIPEGYSVSREKKERFSLILESASTNQTSMYLCASSLASGTDTQYFGPGTRLTVL.

The CDR3 here is CASSKRRSSYEQYF. DNA for the CDR3: TGTGCCAGCAGCAAAAGGAGAAGCTCCTACGAGCAGTACTTC. The chain recombines TRBV21-1 with TRBJ2-7; TRBD2 was called by the table and not checked on the DNA. TRBV21-1 corresponds to a pseudogene. The CDR3 runs 14 residues.

CDR3 nucleotides: TGTGCCAGCAGCTTAGGGGCAGGACTTTACACCGGGGAGCTGTTTTTT. It encodes CASSLGAGLYTGELFF. The chain carries TRBV7-2 and TRBJ2-2; weak D call: TRBD2 (5 bases). V was shortened by 1 base and J by 3 bases, with 12 bases between the two germline ends. This CDR3 comprises 16 residues. Per germline, CDR1 SGHTA and CDR2 FQGNSA. The full variable domain, completed using reference TRBV7-2 and TRBJ2-2, is GAGVSQSPSNKVTEKGKDVELRCDPISGHTALYWYRQSLGQGLEFLIYFQGNSAPDKSGLPSDRFSAERTGGSVSTLTIQRTQQEDSAVYLCASSLGAGLYTGELFFGEGSRLTVL.

This chain uses TRBV6-1 with TRBJ2-1; TRBD2 aligns across 11 bases. Germline trimming cut 4 bases from V and 4 bases from J; bases unmatched to any gene: 9. Germline V gene lookup returns CDR1 MNHNS and CDR2 SASEGT. This CDR3 is 17 amino acids long. CDR3 sequence (DNA): TGTGCCAGCAGTGGCTCCGGGACTAGCGGAAATTACAATGAGCAGTTCTTC. Its translation: CASSGSGTSGNYNEQFF.

This clone occurred a few times. In nucleotides, the CDR3 is TGTGCCAGCAGCTTAGCGACAGGGGCGACGGGAAAACTGTTTTTT. Its translation is CASSLATGATGKLFF. The J gene is TRBJ1-4, the V gene TRBV7-9; 8 bases match TRBD1. CDR1 SEHNR and CDR2 FQNEAQ come from the germline V gene (reference sequence). The CDR3 contains 15 residues. After removal of 0 bases from V and 10 bases from J, the junction contained 7 bases not matched to a gene.

The rearrangement links TRBV7-9 to TRBJ2-1, with D possibly being TRBD1 (6 bases). The CDR3 loop spans 13 amino acids. Germline lookup yields CDR1 SEHNR and CDR2 FQNEAQ (reference sequence). The ends were cut back, 0 bases at V and 10 bases at J, with 10 bases in the middle. In nucleotides, the CDR3 is TGTGCCAGCAGCTTAGCTACAGGGCGGGAGCAGTTCTTC. This codes for CASSLATGREQFF.

V gene TRBV23-1 combines with J gene TRBJ2-7, with 8 bases matching TRBD1. TRBV23-1 is an ORF; its function is uncertain. J was trimmed by 5 bases and V by 7 bases; bases with no gene match: 19. CDR3 length: 17 amino acids. Here the CDR3 reads CASTSMPPDRETHEQYF. CDR3 in DNA: TGCGCCAGCACTTCAATGCCCCCGGACAGGGAGACCCACGAGCAGTACTTC.

The chain has TRBV19 and TRBJ2-1, with 8 nucleotides matching TRBD2. Germline CDR1 reads LNHDA; CDR2 reads SQIVND (reference sequence). This CDR3 has 17 amino acids. After removal of 3 bases from V and 3 bases from J, the junction contained 10 bases not matched to a gene. This CDR3 reads CASSMSLAGLGYNEQFF. As DNA, the CDR3 is TGTGCCAGTAGTATGAGTCTAGCGGGTCTAGGCTACAATGAGCAGTTCTTC.

This clone showed up just a few times. The V call is TRBV9, the J call TRBJ2-2; 10 bases map to TRBD2. The CDR3 consists of 15 residues. In germline, CDR1 is SGDLS, CDR2 YYNGEE. V was pared by 3 bases and J by 1 base, with 0 bases of the junction left unmatched. CDR3 nucleotide sequence: TGTGCCAGCAGCGGACTAGCGGGGAACACCGGGGAGCTGTTTTTT. Translated: CASSGLAGNTGELFF.

The gene calls are TRBV24-1 and TRBJ2-1, with 8 bases aligning to TRBD1. CDR3 size: 15 residues. V lost 3 bases to trimming and J lost 4 bases; unmatched junction nucleotides: 4. Germline lookup yields CDR1 KGHDR and CDR2 SFDVKD. The CDR3, as DNA: TGTGCCACCAGTGATACAGGGGGATCTTACAATGAGCAGTTCTTC. Its protein product is CATSDTGGSYNEQFF.

In its sample, this clone was seen once. The chain is built from TRBV7-8 and TRBJ1-5, with D uncertain. In germline, CDR1 is SGHVS, CDR2 FQNEAQ. Trimming removed 5 bases from V and 1 base from J, with 6 bases in between. This CDR3 contains 13 residues. The CDR3: CASSIRSNQPQHF. The CDR3 DNA is TGTGCCAGCAGCATTAGAAGCAATCAGCCCCAGCATTTT.

This chain connects TRBV19 to TRBJ2-7, with D perhaps matching TRBD2 (5 bases). Trimming removed 3 bases from V and 0 bases from J, with 15 bases in between. The CDR3 covers 16 residues. Germline lookup yields CDR1 LNHDA and CDR2 SQIVND (reference sequence). The DNA for the CDR3 is TGTGCCAGTAGTATTTATGGCGGGCGTACCTCCTACGAGCAGTACTTC. Its translation is CASSIYGGRTSYEQYF.

V is TRBV24-1 and J is TRBJ1-3; D is ambiguous. The V and J ends lost 3 bases and 1 base respectively, with 15 bases between them. The CDR3 is 17 residues long. Germline CDR1 and CDR2: KGHDR and SFDVKD. The CDR3 here is CATSDEAEGGSGNTIYF. The CDR3 DNA follows: TGTGCCACCAGTGATGAGGCGGAGGGCGGATCTGGAAACACCATATATTTT.

V gene TRBV28 combines with J gene TRBJ2-7; 10 nucleotides align to TRBD2. The CDR3 contains 14 residues. Germline CDR1 reads MDHEN; CDR2 reads SYDVKM. V shed 6 bases, J shed 0 bases, and the junction held 2 bases outside the gene matches. The CDR3 DNA reads as TGTGCCAGCAGGTCTAGCGGGAGCTCCTACGAGCAGTACTTC. Protein product: CASRSSGSSYEQYF. Filled out from reference TRBV28 and TRBJ2-7, the complete variable domain reads DVKVTQSSRYLVKRTGEKVFLECVQDMDHENMFWYRQDPGLGLRLIYFSYDVKMKEKGDIPEGYSVSREKKERFSLILESASTNQTSMYLCASRSSGSSYEQYFGPGTRLTVT.

The rearrangement uses TRBV7-2 and TRBJ2-2; D is possibly TRBD1 (6 bases). Germline V CDR1 and CDR2: SGHTA, FQGNSA. This CDR3 has 14 amino acids. Between the trimmed V and J ends, which lost 10 bases and 0 bases, there was a span of 12 bases. CDR3 nucleotide sequence: TGTGCCACCGTACAGGGTTCGAACACCGGGGAGCTGTTTTTT. Translation gives CATVQGSNTGELFF.

The CDR3 nucleotides read TGTGCCATCAGTGGGGCGGGAACGAGCGGGAGTATTGGTACGCAGTATTTT. Residues: CAISGAGTSGSIGTQYF. V and J are TRBV10-3 and TRBJ2-3; TRBD2 aligns across 8 bases. V trimming: 4 bases; J trimming: 8 bases; junction bases outside the gene matches: 17. The germline V gene encodes CDR1 ENHRY and CDR2 SYGVKD. This CDR3 comprises 17 residues.

V is TRBV28 and J is TRBJ1-5, with 8 bases fitting TRBD1. Germline loops: CDR1 MDHEN, CDR2 SYDVKM. Trimming at V came to 3 bases and at J to 7 bases, leaving 11 bases not matched to a gene. This CDR3 contains 16 residues. CDR3 region: CASSFLRQGARQPQHF. CDR3 coding DNA: TGTGCCAGCAGTTTCCTCCGGCAGGGGGCACGGCAGCCCCAGCATTTT.

CDR3 amino acids: CASLSESSYNEQFF. For the CDR3, the DNA is TGTGCCAGCCTTAGCGAGAGCTCCTACAATGAGCAGTTCTTC. This chain uses TRBV2 with TRBJ2-1, with D perhaps TRBD2 (5 bases). Germline CDR1 SNHLY, CDR2 FYNNEI. Trimming removed 8 bases from V and 0 bases from J, with 11 bases in between. CDR3 length: 14 residues.

The rearrangement uses TRBV16 and TRBJ1-1, with 7 bases identical to TRBD1. In germline, CDR1 is KGHSY, CDR2 FQNENV. There are 17 residues in the CDR3. Germline trimming cut 0 bases from V and 1 base from J; bases unmatched to any gene: 8. The CDR3 is CASSQSKSGQKNTEAFF. CDR3 coding DNA: TGTGCCAGCAGCCAATCGAAGTCGGGACAGAAGAACACTGAAGCTTTCTTT.

This clone was observed once. This chain uses TRBV12-5 with TRBJ2-5, with D uncertain. Trimming cost V 1 base and J 2 bases, with 5 bases left between them. Looked up from germline, CDR1 is LGHNT and CDR2 is FRNRAP. The CDR3 has 13 residues. The CDR3 is CASGLGAQETQYF. The CDR3 DNA sequence: TGTGCTAGTGGTTTGGGAGCTCAAGAGACCCAGTACTTC. Complete variable domain (other parts from reference TRBV12-5 and TRBJ2-5): DARVTQTPRHKVTEMGQEVTMRCQPILGHNTVFWYRQTMMQGLELLAYFRNRAPLDDSGMPKDRFSAEMPDATLATLKIQPSEPRDSAVYFCASGLGAQETQYFGPGTRLLVL.